The 14 T cell receptor beta chains below come from one sample, sequenced in a study of cytomegalovirus exposure and HLA in healthy donors. The PCR ran on 60 Vbeta and 13 Jbeta primers. TCRdb keeps only in-frame clones here, not all; method: immunoSEQ multiplex PCR. The sample has roughly 220,000 clones; 60% to 80% are singletons. Sequenced input: PBMCs. These receptors were obtained from a young woman in good health and CMV-seronegative.

The chain recombines TRBV7-6 with TRBJ2-6, with a possible D match to TRBD1 (5 bases). The CDR3 contains 17 residues. The germline CDR1 and CDR2 sequences are SGHVS and FNYEAQ. Trimming took 0 bases from V and 1 from J, leaving 10 bases between them. The CDR3 spells CASSLAQGVSGANVLTF. Written as DNA, the CDR3 is TGTGCCAGCAGCTTAGCGCAAGGGGTTTCTGGGGCCAACGTCCTGACTTTC.

On this clone: Compared with germline, one end of the junction differs, possibly owing to a read error. V usage is TRBV6-6 and J usage is TRBJ2-3; weak D call: TRBD1 (5 bases). Germline V gives CDR1 MNHNY, CDR2 SVGAGI (reference sequence). CDR3 size: 16 residues. In DNA, the CDR3 is TGTGCCAGCAGTTACTCAGCAGGGTCCTTGGCAGATGCGCAGTATTTT. Protein: CASSYSAGSLADAQYF.

Turning to this clone: The junction does not match germline at one end; this may be a read error. The sample contains more than one DNA sequence encoding this CDR3. V usage is TRBV6-5 and J usage is TRBJ1-1, with TRBD1 matching over 7 bases. This CDR3 is built from 13 residues. The germline CDR1 and CDR2 sequences are MNHEY and SVGAGI. CDR3 DNA sequence: TGTGCCAGCAGTTACTCAGGGGGCACTGAGGCTTTCTTT. It yields the protein CASSYSGGTEAFF.

The chain joins TRBV6-5 to TRBJ2-5; the D is unclear. With 0 bases removed from V and 5 bases from J, the gap between germline ends came to 13 bases. The CDR3 is made up of 15 amino acids. CDR1 is MNHEY, CDR2 SVGAGI, per germline. The DNA for the CDR3 is TGTGCCAGCAGTTACTCTCTCGGGTTTTCTGAGACCCAGTACTTC. Protein: CASSYSLGFSETQYF.

The chain carries TRBV5-1 and TRBJ2-7; 7 nucleotides agree with TRBD1. Germline CDR1 is SGHRS and CDR2 is YFSETQ. CDR3 length: 14 residues. With V trimmed by 4 bases and J by 0 bases, 4 bases remained unmatched. CDR3 in amino acids: CASSGGQVSYEQYF. In DNA, the CDR3 is TGCGCCAGCAGCGGTGGACAGGTCTCCTACGAGCAGTACTTC.

The V and J genes are TRBV30 and TRBJ2-7; D is possibly TRBD2 (5 bases). With 2 bases removed from V and 6 bases from J, the gap between germline ends came to 8 bases. Germline CDR1 is GTSNPN and CDR2 is SVGIG (reference sequence). The CDR3 is 11 amino acids. CDR3 protein: CAWSSRGEQYF. The CDR3 bases are TGTGCCTGGAGTTCCCGGGGCGAGCAGTACTTC.

The gene calls are TRBV27 and TRBJ2-1; 7 bases agree with TRBD2. CDR1 MNHEY and CDR2 SMNVEV come from the germline V gene (reference sequence). V shed 6 bases and J 5 bases; nucleotides not matched to a gene: 13. This CDR3 has 16 residues. In DNA, the CDR3 is TGTGCCAGCAGCACGCGTCAGCGGGGTGGTAACAATGAGCAGTTCTTC. It specifies CASSTRQRGGNNEQFF.

The CDR3 DNA follows: TGTGCCAGCAGCTTAGGCCGGAGGGGCGCTACTGAAGCTTTCTTT. Translated, it gives CASSLGRRGATEAFF. The chain joins TRBV13 to TRBJ1-1; D perhaps matches TRBD1 (5 bases). The CDR3 extends over 15 amino acids. Germline V gene sequence: CDR1 PRHDT, CDR2 FYEKMQ (reference sequence). Trimming removed 0 bases from V and 5 bases from J, with 13 bases in between.

This clone came up a few times. The chain employs TRBV10-3 and TRBJ1-5; unclear D gene. There are 13 residues in the CDR3. Trimming stripped 0 bases from V and 4 bases from J, with 4 bases between. CDR1 and CDR2 from the germline V gene are ENHRY and SYGVKD. Here the CDR3 DNA reads TGTGCCATCAGTGAGTCCGAGAATCAGCCCCAGCATTTT. Translation gives CAISESENQPQHF.

The chain has TRBV7-8 and TRBJ1-1; perhaps TRBD1 as D (6 bases). This CDR3 is built from 12 residues. V lost 2 bases to trimming and J lost 9 bases, with 10 bases between them. Germline V lookup: CDR1 SGHVS, CDR2 FQNEAQ. CDR3: CASSLYRVQAFF. The DNA for the CDR3 is TGTGCCAGCAGCTTATACAGGGTACAAGCTTTCTTT.

There are a few counts of this clone. The chain uses TRBV5-1 and TRBJ2-2, with a tentative D call TRBD2 (6 bases). Between the trimmed V and J ends, which lost 0 bases and 5 bases, there was a span of 14 bases. The length of the CDR3 is 16 residues. The germline CDR1 and CDR2 sequences are SGHRS and YFSETQ. CDR3 residues: CASSLAGRRGTGELFF. In nucleotides, the CDR3 is TGCGCCAGCAGCTTGGCGGGAAGGAGGGGTACCGGGGAGCTGTTTTTT.

The genes are TRBV30 and TRBJ2-1, with D unclear. CDR1 is GTSNPN and CDR2 is SVGIG in the germline V gene (reference sequence). The CDR3 totals 12 residues. V lost 0 bases and J lost 8, with 8 bases in between. The CDR3 protein is CAWSVIVHEQFF. CDR3 bases: TGTGCCTGGAGTGTAATCGTCCATGAGCAGTTCTTC.

This clone has just a few counts. This chain links TRBV14 with TRBJ2-7; D remains unclear. The germline V and J ends were trimmed by 0 bases and 3 bases, with 12 bases remaining between them. The CDR3 runs to 15 residues. Germline-derived CDR1 and CDR2 are SGHDN and FVKESK. Here the CDR3 DNA reads TGTGCCAGCAGCCAAGAAGTGGGCAGTGGCTACGAGCAGTACTTC. Translating it yields CASSQEVGSGYEQYF.

This clone was counted a few times. The rearrangement joins TRBV27 to TRBJ2-1, with 7 bases that match TRBD1. Unmatched junction bases numbered 2, after V lost 6 bases and J lost 3 bases. The CDR3 runs 13 residues. Looked up from germline, CDR1 is MNHEY and CDR2 is SMNVEV (reference sequence). CDR3: CASSAGGYNEQFF. The CDR3 nucleotides read TGTGCCAGCAGCGCAGGGGGCTACAATGAGCAGTTCTTC.